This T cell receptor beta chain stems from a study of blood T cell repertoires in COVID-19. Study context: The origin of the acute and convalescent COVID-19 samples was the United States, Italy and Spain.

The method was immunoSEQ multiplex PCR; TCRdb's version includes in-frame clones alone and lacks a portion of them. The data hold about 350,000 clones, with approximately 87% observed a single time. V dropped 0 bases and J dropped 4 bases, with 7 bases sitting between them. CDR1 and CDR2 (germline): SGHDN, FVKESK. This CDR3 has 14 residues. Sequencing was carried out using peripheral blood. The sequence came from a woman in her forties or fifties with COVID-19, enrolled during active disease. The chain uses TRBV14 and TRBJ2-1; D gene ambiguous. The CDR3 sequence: CASSQDLTYNEQFF. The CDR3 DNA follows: TGTGCCAGCAGCCAAGACCTAACGTACAATGAGCAGTTCTTC.